These 25 T cell receptor beta chains were sequenced from one sample in a study of STAT5B mutations in CD4+ large granular lymphocyte leukemia. Data came from immunoSEQ multiplex PCR; TCRdb stores just in-frame clones and leaves some out. The sample has 15,000 to 25,000 clones; 84% are singletons. The sample was CD4+ T cells from blood buffy coats. The receptors originated from a human donor in good health.

CDR3 loop: CASSGLAGVGYNEQFF. The CDR3 nucleotides read TGTGCCAGCAGTGGACTAGCGGGAGTAGGGTACAATGAGCAGTTCTTC. The chain combines TRBV6-4 with TRBJ2-1, with 12 bases that match TRBD2. Looked up from germline, CDR1 is MRHNA and CDR2 is SNTAGT. The trim removed 4 bases at V and 4 bases at J, leaving 5 bases unmatched. CDR3 size: 16 residues.

V gene TRBV6-5 combines with J gene TRBJ1-2; 7 bases match TRBD1. Germline assignment: CDR1 MNHEY and CDR2 SVGAGI. The CDR3 runs to 11 residues. J was trimmed by 4 bases and V by 8 bases; bases with no gene match: 1. The CDR3 is CASGQVYGYTF. CDR3 sequence (DNA): TGTGCCAGCGGACAGGTCTATGGCTACACCTTC.

The sample holds one count of this clone. This chain connects TRBV5-6 to TRBJ2-2; no firm D call. V shed 1 base and J shed 1 base, with 8 bases lying between them. Germline CDR1 reads SGHDT; CDR2 reads YYEEEE. CDR3 size: 15 residues. CDR3 amino acids: CASSLPGWNTGELFF. CDR3 DNA: TGTGCCAGCAGCTTGCCAGGCTGGAACACCGGGGAGCTGTTTTTT.

The chain links TRBV10-1 to TRBJ2-3, with D perhaps TRBD2 (5 bases). The CDR3 spans 16 residues. Per the germline V gene, CDR1 is WNHNN and CDR2 is SYGVQD (reference sequence). V dropped 3 bases and J dropped 0 bases, with 13 bases sitting between them. The CDR3: CASSEYSSWSTDTQYF. DNA of the CDR3: TGCGCCAGCAGTGAATACTCTAGCTGGAGCACAGATACGCAGTATTTT.

The rearrangement joins TRBV11-2 to TRBJ1-1; 8 bases match TRBD1. With 4 bases clipped from V and 5 bases from J, the junction kept 6 bases outside the gene matches. The germline CDR1 and CDR2 sequences are SGHAT and FQNNGV. The CDR3 is 14 residues long. CDR3 coding DNA: TGTGCCAGCAGCTCCAGGGGGCGTCATACTGAAGCTTTCTTT. It specifies CASSSRGRHTEAFF.

This chain joins TRBV27 and TRBJ2-7; 7 positions match TRBD2. The CDR3 covers 15 residues. Germline trimming cut 0 bases from V and 2 bases from J; bases unmatched to any gene: 4. The germline V gene has CDR1 MNHEY and CDR2 SMNVEV (reference sequence). In nucleotides, the CDR3 is TGTGCCAGCAGTTTATCGTTGCGGGGGACCTACGAGCAGTACTTC. This sequence encodes CASSLSLRGTYEQYF.

CDR3: CASSLGFQETQYF. In DNA form, the CDR3 reads TGTGCCAGCAGCTTAGGTTTCCAAGAGACCCAGTACTTC. The gene calls are TRBV11-1 and TRBJ2-5; D gene ambiguous. Between the trimmed V and J ends, which lost 1 base and 1 base, there was a span of 4 bases. Per the germline V gene, CDR1 is SGHAT and CDR2 is FQDESV (reference sequence). This CDR3 is 13 amino acids long.

The V call is TRBV19, the J call TRBJ1-3; perhaps TRBD1 as D (5 bases). This CDR3 contains 15 residues. The germline gives CDR1 LNHDA, CDR2 SQIVND (reference sequence). V was trimmed by 2 bases and J by 5 bases, leaving 13 bases between them. This chain's CDR3 is CASSITRGVRNTIYF. CDR3 DNA sequence: TGTGCCAGTAGTATAACCCGGGGCGTTAGAAACACCATATATTTT.

This clone has just one count. The CDR3 nucleotides read TGTGCCATCAGTGAGAGGGACCTAGGTGAGCAGTTCTTC. Protein sequence: CAISERDLGEQFF. This chain uses TRBV10-3 with TRBJ2-1, with D possibly being TRBD1 or TRBD2 (5 bases each). From germline, CDR1 is ENHRY and CDR2 SYGVKD. CDR3 length: 13 amino acids. V was pared by 2 bases and J by 9 bases, with 11 bases between.

This chain links TRBV9 with TRBJ2-5, with 9 bases lining up with TRBD2. Trimming cost V 0 bases and J 4 bases; bases outside gene matches: 7. Germline CDR1 is SGDLS and CDR2 is YYNGEE. The CDR3 has 16 residues. The CDR3 spells CASSVAGSGSRETQYF. The CDR3 DNA reads as TGTGCCAGCAGCGTAGCTGGTAGCGGGAGCCGAGAGACCCAGTACTTC.

The rearrangement uses TRBV4-2 and TRBJ2-3, with TRBD2 identical over 10 bases. J gave up 1 base and V 0 bases, and 7 bases lay outside the gene matches. The CDR3 has 18 residues. CDR1 is LGHNA and CDR2 is YNFKEQ in the germline V gene. CDR3 in DNA: TGTGCCAGCAGCCAAGATCCCAAGCGGGAGGGCCGCACAGATACGCAGTATTTT. Translation gives CASSQDPKREGRTDTQYF.

This rearrangement joins TRBV10-3 to TRBJ2-7; D unresolved. Trimming shortened V by 6 bases and J by 7 bases, and 16 bases separated the two germline ends. The CDR3 sequence is 13 residues long. The germline V gene has CDR1 ENHRY and CDR2 SYGVKD. The CDR3 reads CAISADSAWEQYF. The CDR3 DNA follows: TGTGCCATCAGCGCGGATTCGGCGTGGGAGCAGTACTTC.

The chain links TRBV27 to TRBJ2-5; 12 positions match TRBD2. The CDR3 has 17 residues. Germline lookup yields CDR1 MNHEY and CDR2 SMNVEV (reference sequence). J gave up 5 bases and V 2 bases, and 9 bases lay outside the gene matches. CDR3 DNA: TGTGCCAGCAGTTTAGTGCTAGCGGGAGGGCCGGGGGAGACCCAGTACTTC. This gives the protein CASSLVLAGGPGETQYF.

This chain links TRBV19 with TRBJ1-5; D is possibly TRBD1 (5 bases). CDR3 length: 16 amino acids. The germline V gene has CDR1 LNHDA and CDR2 SQIVND (reference sequence). V was cut by 3 bases and J by 0 bases, with 12 bases left in between. The CDR3 bases are TGTGCCAGTAGTATCTGGACACTTAATAGCAATCAGCCCCAGCATTTT. Translated, it gives CASSIWTLNSNQPQHF.

V is TRBV6-1 and J is TRBJ1-1, with 10 bases that match TRBD1. Germline values: CDR1 MNHNS, CDR2 SASEGT. This CDR3 is 15 amino acids long. V trimming: 3 bases; J trimming: 0 bases; junction bases outside the gene matches: 1. The CDR3 region is CASSEDRGMNTEAFF. CDR3 sequence (DNA): TGTGCCAGCAGTGAGGACAGGGGGATGAACACTGAAGCTTTCTTT.

The rearrangement uses TRBV19 and TRBJ1-1; no firm D call. V lost 6 bases to trimming and J lost 2 bases, with 7 bases between them. The CDR3 covers 12 residues. Germline assignment: CDR1 LNHDA and CDR2 SQIVND (reference sequence). The chain's CDR3 is CASRWGNTEAFF. The CDR3 nucleotides read TGTGCCAGTAGGTGGGGAAACACTGAAGCTTTCTTT.

This chain links TRBV19 with TRBJ2-7; 10 bases line up with TRBD2. There are 17 residues in the CDR3. Germline loops: CDR1 LNHDA, CDR2 SQIVND (reference sequence). V shed 5 bases and J 6 bases; nucleotides not matched to a gene: 16. This chain's CDR3 is CASSRLAGESLPSEQYF. The CDR3 nucleotides are TGTGCCAGTAGTCGGCTAGCGGGAGAAAGTTTGCCAAGCGAGCAGTACTTC.

The chain employs TRBV7-8 and TRBJ1-5; D remains unclear. Germline loops: CDR1 SGHVS, CDR2 FQNEAQ. The CDR3 has 16 amino acids. V lost 0 bases to trimming and J lost 1 base, with 10 bases between them. CDR3 coding DNA: TGTGCCAGCAGCTTAGCGACCACATTGAGCAATCAGCCCCAGCATTTT. Translating gives CASSLATTLSNQPQHF.

V is TRBV6-1 and J is TRBJ1-5, with D hard to call. This CDR3 is 14 amino acids long. Germline lookup yields CDR1 MNHNS and CDR2 SASEGT. V lost 7 bases to trimming and J lost 0 bases, with 10 bases between them. CDR3 residues: CASNREYSNQPQHF. Here the CDR3 DNA reads TGTGCCAGCAACCGGGAGTATAGCAATCAGCCCCAGCATTTT.

The sample holds one count of this clone. Written as DNA, the CDR3 is TGTGCCTGGAGTATGGATAGCAATCAGCCCCAGCATTTT. This translates into CAWSMDSNQPQHF. The V call is TRBV30, the J call TRBJ1-5; D is unclear. From germline, CDR1 is GTSNPN and CDR2 SVGIG (reference sequence). Trimming shortened V by 2 bases and J by 0 bases, and 5 bases separated the two germline ends. CDR3 length: 13 residues. Supplemented by reference TRBV30 and TRBJ1-5, the full variable domain reads SQTIHQWPATLVQPVGSPLSLECTVEGTSNPNLYWYRQAAGRGLQLLFYSVGIGQISSEVPQNLSASRPQDRQFILSSKKLLLSDSGFYLCAWSMDSNQPQHFGDGTRLSIL.

The rearrangement links TRBV7-2 to TRBJ2-5, with TRBD2 matching 9 bases. The V gene end was trimmed by 10 bases and the J gene end by 3 bases; junction bases not matched to a gene: 12. Germline V gene lookup returns CDR1 SGHTA and CDR2 FQGNSA. The CDR3 has 15 amino acids. CDR3 sequence (DNA): TGTGCCACCTCGACCGGGACTAGCAGTAAAGAGACCCAGTACTTC. Its translation: CATSTGTSSKETQYF.

The rearrangement links TRBV6-5 to TRBJ2-1; TRBD2 aligns across 8 bases. The CDR3 is made up of 14 amino acids. V gave up 6 bases and J gave up 7 bases; unmatched junction bases: 8. Germline V CDR1 and CDR2: MNHEY, SVGAGI. CDR3 sequence: CASRRSGSGNEQFF. CDR3 nucleotides: TGTGCCAGCAGGCGAAGCGGGAGCGGGAATGAGCAGTTCTTC.

The chain employs TRBV6-1 and TRBJ2-7; no reliable D call. This CDR3 has 12 amino acids. V was clipped by 0 bases and J by 3 bases, with 3 bases between them. Germline loops: CDR1 MNHNS, CDR2 SASEGT. CDR3 coding DNA: TGTGCCAGCAGTGAAGCAGGCTACGAGCAGTACTTC. Residues: CASSEAGYEQYF.

The chain couples TRBV28 to TRBJ1-5; a possible D gene is TRBD1 (5 bases). The CDR3 is 13 residues long. In germline, CDR1 is MDHEN, CDR2 SYDVKM. V lost 6 bases and J 4 bases, leaving 10 bases between the germline ends. DNA of the CDR3: TGTGCCAGCAGCCGTCGGGGGAATCAGCCCCAGCATTTT. Translation: CASSRRGNQPQHF.

The V call is TRBV9, the J call TRBJ2-1; 7 bases align to TRBD2. The V and J ends lost 0 bases and 4 bases, in that order; junction bases with no gene match: 7. The CDR3 is 16 residues long. Germline loops: CDR1 SGDLS, CDR2 YYNGEE. CDR3: CASSVEGGSRYNEQFF. Here the CDR3 DNA reads TGTGCCAGCAGCGTAGAGGGCGGGAGTAGGTACAATGAGCAGTTCTTC.